The 28 T cell receptor beta chains presented below share a single source sample, sequenced in a study of blood T cell repertoires in COVID-19. Repertoires were generated with immunoSEQ multiplex PCR, while TCRdb's copy carries only in-frame clones and drops some. The data hold approximately 470,000 clones, with around 90% observed a single time. The sequenced material came from PBMCs or T cells enriched from blood (not recorded which). These receptors originate from a woman aged 18-29 years who had recovered from COVID-19.

The rearrangement links TRBV10-2 to TRBJ2-1, with a possible D match to TRBD1 (6 bases). The ends were cut back, 3 bases at V and 3 bases at J, with 27 bases in the middle. This CDR3 region has 20 residues. CDR1 and CDR2 (germline): WSHSY, SAAADI. The CDR3 protein is CASSDSLWQGSFGGYNEQFF. The CDR3 nucleotides read TGCGCCAGCAGTGATTCATTGTGGCAGGGGAGTTTTGGAGGCTACAATGAGCAGTTCTTC.

The chain employs TRBV27 and TRBJ2-2; tentative D call: TRBD2 (5 bases). The CDR3 runs 14 residues. From germline, CDR1 is MNHEY and CDR2 SMNVEV (reference sequence). V was clipped by 6 bases and J by 7 bases, with 15 bases between them. CDR3 DNA: TGTGCCAGCAGCCATCGGACCGAGGGCGGGGAGCTGTTTTTT. Translating gives CASSHRTEGGELFF.

The chain has TRBV5-1 and TRBJ2-1; tentative D call: TRBD1 (6 bases). V lost 0 bases and J 1 base, leaving 14 bases between the germline ends. CDR1 SGHRS and CDR2 YFSETQ come from the germline V gene. The CDR3 is 17 residues long. The CDR3, as DNA: TGCGCCAGCAGCTTGGAAGGAGCAGGGGCGTCCTACAATGAGCAGTTCTTC. Its protein product is CASSLEGAGASYNEQFF.

The chain combines TRBV28 with TRBJ1-6; no reliable D call. This CDR3 region has 15 residues. The V gene lost 5 bases and the J gene lost 9 bases, with 17 bases spanning the gap. Germline CDR1 is MDHEN and CDR2 is SYDVKM. CDR3 loop: CASSLPGEGRSPLHF. CDR3 in DNA: TGTGCCAGCAGTCTCCCTGGGGAGGGCCGTTCACCCCTCCACTTT.

Written as DNA, the CDR3 is TGTGCCAGCAGTTACGCGGGTTTACAAGAGACCCAGTACTTC. It yields the protein CASSYAGLQETQYF. The genes are TRBV6-6 and TRBJ2-5; D is possibly TRBD2 (5 bases). The CDR3 loop spans 14 amino acids. The V end lost 2 bases, the J end lost 2 bases, and 9 bases lay between the germline ends. Germline V gene sequence: CDR1 MNHNY, CDR2 SVGAGI (reference sequence).

This clone was picked up a small number of times. V and J are TRBV28 and TRBJ1-1; 7 nucleotides match TRBD1. Germline CDR1 and CDR2: MDHEN and SYDVKM. V was pared by 8 bases and J by 1 base, with 10 bases of the junction left unmatched. CDR3 size: 15 residues. The CDR3 sequence: CASPRRGQENTEAFF. DNA of the CDR3: TGTGCCAGCCCCCGGCGTGGACAGGAGAACACTGAAGCTTTCTTT. Drawing the rest from reference TRBV28 and TRBJ1-1, the complete variable domain is DVKVTQSSRYLVKRTGEKVFLECVQDMDHENMFWYRQDPGLGLRLIYFSYDVKMKEKGDIPEGYSVSREKKERFSLILESASTNQTSMYLCASPRRGQENTEAFFGQGTRLTVV.

The chain combines TRBV6-1 with TRBJ2-2; TRBD1 aligns across 8 bases. This CDR3 has 15 residues. Trimming at V came to 1 base and at J to 7 bases, leaving 5 bases not matched to a gene. The germline V gene has CDR1 MNHNS and CDR2 SASEGT. CDR3 DNA: TGTGCCAGCAGTGAAGTGCAGGGGGCAAGCGGGGAGCTGTTTTTT. This gives the protein CASSEVQGASGELFF.

V is TRBV18 and J is TRBJ1-1, with TRBD1 matching 11 bases. The CDR3 spans 15 residues. Trimming took 5 bases from V and 4 from J; bases not matched to a gene: 6. CDR1 and CDR2 (germline): KGHSH, LQKENI. CDR3 in DNA: TGTGCCAGCTCATCGACCGGGACAGGGGGCACTGAAGCTTTCTTT. Its protein is CASSSTGTGGTEAFF.

The chain carries TRBV7-2 and TRBJ1-6, with a tentative D call TRBD1 (6 bases). From germline, CDR1 is SGHTA and CDR2 FQGNSA. This CDR3 is built from 14 residues. The ends were cut back, 4 bases at V and 6 bases at J, with 10 bases in the middle. The CDR3 sequence: CASSSRTVNSPLHF. Here the CDR3 DNA reads TGTGCCAGCAGCTCAAGGACAGTTAATTCACCCCTCCACTTT.

V gene TRBV7-9 combines with J gene TRBJ1-4; TRBD1 matches 7 bases. Germline V gene lookup returns CDR1 SEHNR and CDR2 FQNEAQ (reference sequence). The CDR3 is 17 amino acids. V shed 2 bases, J shed 5 bases, and the junction held 11 bases outside the gene matches. The CDR3 reads CASSLSTSGQQNEKLFF. The CDR3 DNA reads as TGTGCCAGCAGCTTAAGTACCTCGGGACAGCAAAATGAAAAACTGTTTTTT.

The chain links TRBV12-3 or TRBV12-4 to TRBJ2-3; possible D gene TRBD2, 5 bases. CDR3 length: 11 amino acids. Trimming cost V 5 bases and J 8 bases, with 8 bases left between them. The CDR3 region is CASSPGGTQYF. In nucleotides, the CDR3 is TGTGCCAGCAGTCCCGGAGGTACGCAGTATTTT.

This sequence joins TRBV5-1 and TRBJ1-5; 8 nucleotides agree with TRBD1. Germline V gene lookup returns CDR1 SGHRS and CDR2 YFSETQ. The CDR3 covers 15 residues. Trimming at V came to 0 bases and at J to 3 bases, leaving 2 bases not matched to a gene. CDR3 protein: CASSLGQGYNQPQHF. In DNA, the CDR3 is TGCGCCAGCAGCTTGGGACAGGGGTACAATCAGCCCCAGCATTTT.

This clone was recorded once. The rearrangement joins TRBV18 to TRBJ2-5; possible D gene TRBD1, 5 bases. The CDR3 length is 15 residues. From germline, CDR1 is KGHSH and CDR2 LQKENI. V was shortened by 4 bases and J by 1 base, with 13 bases between the two germline ends. Here the CDR3 reads CASSLRPGPQETQYF. The CDR3 bases are TGTGCCAGCTCACTCCGCCCAGGGCCCCAAGAGACCCAGTACTTC. The variable domain in full, completed from reference TRBV18 and TRBJ2-5, reads NAGVMQNPRHLVRRRGQEARLRCSPMKGHSHVYWYRQLPEEGLKFMVYLQKENIIDESGMPKERFSAEFPKEGPSILRIQQVVRGDSAAYFCASSLRPGPQETQYFGPGTRLLVL.

J is TRBJ1-3 and V is TRBV30, with D unresolved. There are 14 residues in the CDR3. Trimming pared 0 bases from V and 7 bases from J, leaving 13 bases between. The germline V gene encodes CDR1 GTSNPN and CDR2 SVGIG (reference sequence). The CDR3 nucleotides read TGTGCCTGGAGTGTACTACGGGGAGGGAACACCATATATTTT. It specifies CAWSVLRGGNTIYF.

A remark on this clone: Distinct nucleotide sequences in the sample also encode this CDR3. The genes are TRBV12-5 and TRBJ1-1; D is perhaps TRBD1 (5 bases). CDR1 LGHNT and CDR2 FRNRAP come from the germline V gene. This CDR3 region has 13 residues. V lost 2 bases to trimming and J lost 2 bases, with 6 bases between them. The chain's CDR3 is CASGLRGNTEAFF. The CDR3 DNA reads TGTGCTAGTGGTTTGAGGGGTAACACTGAAGCTTTCTTT.

The J gene is TRBJ2-7, the V gene TRBV18; 10 bases fit TRBD2. This CDR3 contains 17 residues. Unmatched junction bases numbered 6, after V lost 1 base and J lost 0 bases. Germline CDR1 KGHSH, CDR2 LQKENI. CDR3: CASSPRTSGLSSYEQYF. As DNA, the CDR3 is TGTGCCAGCTCACCACGGACTAGCGGACTGAGCTCCTACGAGCAGTACTTC.

CDR3 residues: CASSLEQDYGYTF. In DNA, the CDR3 is TGCGCCAGCAGCTTGGAGCAGGACTATGGCTACACCTTC. V and J are TRBV5-1 and TRBJ1-2; no definite D call. This CDR3 has 13 residues. The V gene lost 0 bases and the J gene lost 3 bases, with 6 bases spanning the gap. Germline values: CDR1 SGHRS, CDR2 YFSETQ.

CDR3 sequence reads: CASRGTASGNTIYF. DNA for the CDR3: TGTGCCAGTAGAGGAACAGCCTCTGGAAACACCATATATTTT. This rearrangement joins TRBV19 to TRBJ1-3; D gene ambiguous. Germline V gives CDR1 LNHDA, CDR2 SQIVND (reference sequence). The V gene lost 6 bases and the J gene lost 0 bases, with 9 bases spanning the gap. The CDR3 is made up of 14 amino acids.

This clone came up a few times. The chain recombines TRBV7-8 with TRBJ1-2; the match to TRBD1 covers 10 bases. Germline assignment: CDR1 SGHVS and CDR2 FQNEAQ. CDR3 length equals 15 residues. Trimming took 2 bases from V and 7 from J; bases not matched to a gene: 7. Here the CDR3 reads CASSLWRQGALGYTF. The CDR3 region has the DNA TGTGCCAGCAGCTTATGGAGACAGGGGGCGCTTGGCTACACCTTC.

The chain joins TRBV5-1 to TRBJ1-1, with D possibly matching TRBD1 (6 bases). Germline CDR1 SGHRS, CDR2 YFSETQ. V shed 2 bases and J shed 1 base, with 15 bases lying between them. The CDR3 spans 16 residues. In DNA form, the CDR3 reads TGCGCCAGCAGCTTAACTGCCGGGACAAAGAACACTGAAGCTTTCTTT. It yields the protein CASSLTAGTKNTEAFF.

The genes are TRBV4-1 and TRBJ1-3; unclear D gene. CDR1 and CDR2 from the germline V gene are MGHRA and YSYEKL. Trimming took off 0 bases at V and 0 bases at J, with 12 bases between the two ends. The length of the CDR3 is 17 residues. CDR3 nucleotides: TGCGCCAGCAGCCAAGATTATGGCCTCAGCTCTGGAAACACCATATATTTT. This translates into CASSQDYGLSSGNTIYF.

This clone was counted only a few times. The chain is built from TRBV6-5 and TRBJ1-6; the D gene is possibly TRBD1 (6 bases). With 6 bases removed from V and 6 bases from J, the gap between germline ends came to 12 bases. The CDR3 is 14 residues long. Germline V gene data show CDR1 as MNHEY and CDR2 as SVGAGI. CDR3 coding DNA: TGTGCCAGCAGGGGGGCGGACAGTAATTCACCCCTCCACTTT. Protein: CASRGADSNSPLHF.

This clone was detected a few times. The chain couples TRBV25-1 to TRBJ1-3; D gene uncertain. The germline V and J ends were trimmed by 5 bases and 0 bases, with 5 bases remaining between them. Looked up from germline, CDR1 is MGHDK and CDR2 is SYGVNS. The CDR3 runs 13 residues. The CDR3 sequence: CASSTISGNTIYF. CDR3 DNA: TGTGCCAGCAGTACAATCTCTGGAAACACCATATATTTT. Using reference TRBV25-1 and TRBJ1-3 for the parts outside the CDR3, the full variable domain is EADIYQTPRYLVIGTGKKITLECSQTMGHDKMYWYQQDPGMELHLIHYSYGVNSTEKGDLSSESTVSRIRTEHFPLTLESARPSHTSQYLCASSTISGNTIYFGEGSWLTVV.

The rearrangement joins TRBV30 to TRBJ1-3; weak D call: TRBD1 (5 bases). There are 14 residues in the CDR3. Germline V gene lookup returns CDR1 GTSNPN and CDR2 SVGIG (reference sequence). The V gene lost 2 bases and the J gene lost 4 bases, with 12 bases spanning the gap. In DNA form, the CDR3 reads TGTGCCTGGAGTTTAGGGGTGGGGGGAAACACCATATATTTT. Residues: CAWSLGVGGNTIYF.

In this sample, this clone turned up once. The V and J genes are TRBV19 and TRBJ2-3; 9 nucleotides agree with TRBD2. The CDR3 loop spans 17 amino acids. From germline, CDR1 is LNHDA and CDR2 SQIVND (reference sequence). V dropped 4 bases and J dropped 11; count of bases not matched to a gene: 19. CDR3 region: CASSTTRTGRGGQKQYF. The CDR3 DNA reads TGTGCCAGTAGTACCACTCGAACCGGGCGGGGGGGACAAAAGCAGTATTTT.

The chain combines TRBV6-2 or TRBV6-3 with TRBJ1-1; TRBD1 aligns across 7 bases. The junction had 22 bases not matched to a gene; V was cut back by 5 bases and J by 4 bases. The CDR3 runs to 19 residues. Germline lookup yields CDR1 MNHEY and CDR2 SVGEGT. CDR3 amino acids: CASSPVGPRQGVQSTEAFF. For the CDR3, the DNA is TGTGCCAGCAGTCCCGTGGGGCCTCGACAGGGAGTACAGAGCACTGAAGCTTTCTTT.

This chain links TRBV11-1 with TRBJ2-3; 7 bases are a match to TRBD2. The CDR3 runs to 15 residues. Germline V CDR1 and CDR2: SGHAT, FQDESV (reference sequence). Unmatched junction bases numbered 6, after V lost 6 bases and J lost 0 bases. The CDR3 DNA sequence: TGTGCCAGCAGGGGGGACTATCCAAGCACAGATACGCAGTATTTT. Its translation: CASRGDYPSTDTQYF.

This rearrangement joins TRBV5-1 to TRBJ2-5; 9 positions match TRBD2. V lost 4 bases and J lost 7; bases outside the gene matches: 11. Germline lookup yields CDR1 SGHRS and CDR2 YFSETQ. The CDR3 has 15 amino acids. This chain's CDR3 is CASSTAGGRGVTQYF. In nucleotides, the CDR3 is TGCGCCAGCAGCACAGCGGGGGGCCGAGGAGTGACCCAGTACTTC. Full variable domain (remainder filled in from reference TRBV5-1 and TRBJ2-5): KAGVTQTPRYLIKTRGQQVTLSCSPISGHRSVSWYQQTPGQGLQFLFEYFSETQRNKGNFPGRFSGRQFSNSRSEMNVSTLELGDSALYLCASSTAGGRGVTQYFGPGTRLLVL.